This T cell receptor beta chain was identified in a study of technical replicates of blood from a handful of donors. Profiling relied on immunoSEQ multiplex PCR, and the TCRdb table lists in-frame clones only, not all of them. The table lists some 11,000 clones, roughly three quarters of them singletons. V lost 0 bases and J lost 1; bases outside the gene matches: 4. Germline-derived CDR1 and CDR2 are SGDLS and YYNGEE. The CDR3 runs to 17 residues. Sequenced: PBMCs. The genes are TRBV9 and TRBJ2-2, with TRBD2 matching 9 bases. The clonotype originates from a human donor in good health. CDR3 in amino acids: CASSVGPSGENTGELFF. In nucleotides, the CDR3 is TGTGCCAGCAGCGTAGGTCCTAGCGGGGAGAACACCGGGGAGCTGTTTTTT.